The subject of this entry is one T cell receptor beta chain. A few counts support this clonotype. Its antigen remains undetermined. Nothing much larger sits one base from this clone, and base qualities are not available. The CDR1 and CDR2 encoded by the germline V gene are WSHSY and SAAADI. From the cysteine up to the phenylalanine, the CDR3 has a length of 18 residues. Only the CDR3 portion is preserved as DNA: 54 bases, with reading frame beginning at the first base. V and J lose 4 bases and 2 bases, and a span of 22 bases separates them. The time point label, read with the paper, signifies: patch test 2, 6 weeks after DPC sensitization. The sample's treatment or condition label is to be understood as: therapeutic diphenylcyclopropenone sensitization with weekly scalp DPC. Blood at each patch-test visit was drawn before the patch test was applied. Patients were eligible if aged 18 to 70, diagnosed with alopecia and judged suitable for DPC therapy, and pregnant patients were excluded. Total RNA was isolated from unfractionated whole blood collected in Tempus Blood RNA tubes.

The library was made by RACE. The sequencer was a NextSeq 500. During library preparation, unique molecular identifiers were attached to individual cDNA molecules so that TCRs could be counted quantitatively and reproducibly. From each blood RNA sample, both TCR alpha and TCR beta chains were sequenced. The authors' pipeline ran thus. Samples had a median of roughly 98,000 TCRs, with a range from roughly 23,224 to 700,000. V, J and CDR3 annotation of the TCR reads was carried out using the Decombinator software suite. For PS versus PT1 abundance plots, all samples were subsampled to the same number of TCRs (28,000). TCRs were defined as expanded if absent before sensitization and observed at least eight times at the 2-week time point. TCRdb trimmed the raw reads at Q25, called clones with MiXCR and kept productive beta chains. Rows are combined by CDR3 protein, so each entry shows the most common genes and DNA. Clone size and V and J calls follow TCRdb, not the original study. In all, the sample holds approximately 350,000 distinct CDR3 sequences, and roughly 6.3% of those were seen once. The ten largest clones capture under 7% of the sample.

This sample stems from a study of human T cells and chemical hapten exposure (dated by TCRdb to about 2021). Notes on the research overall: For sensitization, 2% DPC in acetone was applied to a roughly 2 cm by roughly 2 cm area of upper inner arm skin. Weekly therapeutic DPC doses were additionally applied to the scalp of patients throughout the roughly 23-week study period. Patch tests used Finn chambers with 0.01% DPC on the upper back, scored after 6 days by International Contact Dermatitis Research Group standards. Alopecia areata with under or over 50% scalp involvement, alopecia totalis and alopecia universalis were represented in the patient cohort, which was mostly female. Libraries were pooled for sequencing, and variation in per-sample TCR yields was attributed mainly to small differences in library volumes within the pool. Peripheral blood TCR repertoire changes were tracked in vivo in alopecia patients during primary and secondary sensitization to the hapten diphenylcyclopropenone (DPC). Blood samples were taken from patients before sensitization (week 0) and then at 2, 6 and about 24 weeks after DPC sensitization. Twenty-nine alopecia patients provided blood for TCR sequencing at one to four time points (pre-sensitization, 2, 6 and 24 weeks). Results and caveats for the whole study, not just this receptor: Alopecia, a presumed autoimmune disease, was present in all patients, so the immune response of the patients might differ from that of healthy individuals. Expanded TCRs formed significantly more large CDR3 similarity clusters than pre-sensitization or healthy control sets, consistent with antigen-driven responses. No change with DPC sensitization was found in the number of TCRs above 1 in 1000 frequency, and no evidence of global repertoire structure alterations was found. Patch test score correlated positively with the number of PT1 expanded TCRs, reaching significance at thresholds 8, 16 and 32 but not at 4. After repeated subsampling, changes were observed in the strength of the expansion versus patch-test correlation and in the threshold at which the correlation became significant.

This TCR was recovered from a woman in her late teens or twenties with alopecia areata. Some clones in this sample may be carry-over from other donors' samples. The specimen comprised whole blood, sampled in connection with sensitization to the hapten diphenylcyclopropenone (DPC). The receptor chain draws on TRBV10-2 and TRBJ2-3, with the D call perhaps TRBD1 or TRBD2, each one matching 5 bases. The base sequence is TGCGCCAGCAGTGGGTCCCCCGGGACCACCCCATACACAGATACGCAGTATTTT. The translation is CASSGSPGTTPYTDTQYF.